This TCR beta chain was recovered during a study of blood T cell repertoires in COVID-19. Whole-study context: The analysed material was cDNA or gDNA that came from T cells, B-cell-depleted T cells, or PBMCs.

Regarding this clone: At one boundary the junction diverges from the germline segment, which might be a read error.

The CDR3 has 14 residues. CDR1 and CDR2 (germline): MNHEY, SMNVEV (reference sequence). One Seattle source followed patients from active infection through their disease course. The assay was immunoSEQ multiplex PCR, and TCRdb's table has in-frame clones only and misses some. The data show over 150,000 clones, roughly 93% seen once. Sequenced input: peripheral blood. The clonotype was recovered from a man younger than 30 with COVID-19, enrolled during active disease. The chain employs TRBV27 and TRBJ1-4, with TRBD1 matching over 8 bases. The CDR3 loop is CASRDGQGFAELLF. In DNA, the CDR3 is TGTGCCAGCAGGGATGGACAGGGATTCGCTGAACTGCTTTTT.